The 14 T cell receptor beta chains reported below all come from one sample, sequenced in a study of CD8+CD57+ T cells in acquired aplastic anemia (dated by TCRdb to 2016 to 2018). The instrument was an Illumina HiSeq 2000. Profiling of TCR beta VDJ combinations and CDR3 sequences used genomic DNA as the template. TCRdb reprocessed the public reads (quality trimming at Q25 with fastp, clone calling with MiXCR) and kept in-frame beta chains. Each entry is one CDR3 protein sequence, shown with its most common DNA and genes. Counted in this sample were more than 200,000 distinct CDR3 sequences; roughly 50% of them appeared once. The ten largest clones take up 15% to 20% of the sample. The patients picked for sequencing were ones in whom flow cytometry had shown an expansion of CD8+CD57+ cells. The specimen sequenced was sorted CD4+, CD8+, or CD8+CD57+ T cells (not recorded which) from PBMCs. Receptors were obtained from a human donor with aplastic anemia.

This clonotype was found a few times. A junction boundary mismatches the germline segment, possibly from a read error. The chain uses TRBV27 and TRBJ1-1; D is uncertain. This CDR3 comprises 14 residues. CDR1 and CDR2 (germline): MNHEY, SMNVEV (reference sequence). CDR3 coding DNA: TGTGCCAGCAGTTACGGAACAGCGAACACTGAAGCTCTCTTT. This codes for CASSYGTANTEALF.

This clonotype was found a few times. CDR3 loop: CASSPPGTGSYEQYF. CDR3 nucleotides: TGTGCCAGCAGCCCTCCGGGGACAGGTTCCTACGAGCAGTACTTC. This chain links TRBV7-9 with TRBJ2-7; 8 bases agree with TRBD1. Germline CDR1 is SEHNR and CDR2 is FQNEAQ (reference sequence). The J segment lost 1 base and the V segment lost 5 bases, leaving 7 bases of the junction unmatched. The CDR3 has 15 amino acids.

The CDR3 DNA reads TGTGCCAGCATACGGGGATCTCATTCTAGCACAGATACGCAGTATTTT. Protein sequence: CASIRGSHSSTDTQYF. V and J are TRBV7-2 and TRBJ2-3, with D possibly being TRBD2 (5 bases). This CDR3 spans 16 amino acids. Between the trimmed V and J ends, which lost 7 bases and 0 bases, there was a span of 17 bases. Per germline, CDR1 SGHTA and CDR2 FQGNSA.

The chain is built from TRBV15 and TRBJ1-2; D is perhaps TRBD1 (6 bases). The germline V and J ends were trimmed by 3 bases and 8 bases, with 16 bases remaining between them. This CDR3 has 14 amino acids. Germline CDR1 reads LNHNV; CDR2 reads YYDKDF (reference sequence). CDR3 sequence (DNA): TGTGCCACCAGCAGTTCTAATACAGGGCAAGGCTACACCTTC. This gives the protein CATSSSNTGQGYTF.

In this sample, this clonotype turned up many times. In DNA form, the CDR3 reads TGCGCCAGCACTCTGAACGGACAGGGTCATGGAGAGACCCAGTACTTC. The encoded protein is CASTLNGQGHGETQYF. The chain couples TRBV5-1 to TRBJ2-5; TRBD1 matches 8 bases. The trim removed 6 bases at V and 4 bases at J, leaving 14 bases unmatched. The CDR3 is made up of 16 amino acids. Per the germline V gene, CDR1 is SGHRS and CDR2 is YFSETQ.

V and J are TRBV11-2 and TRBJ2-1, with TRBD1 matching over 8 bases. Losses at the gene ends were 1 base for V and 12 bases for J; bases not matched to a gene: 14. CDR1 SGHAT and CDR2 FQNNGV come from the germline V gene. The CDR3 extends over 16 amino acids. This CDR3 is CASSLGTGFSTDTQFF. CDR3 nucleotide sequence: TGTGCCAGCAGCTTAGGGACAGGGTTCAGTACAGATACGCAGTTCTTC.

A few counts support this clonotype. V and J are TRBV20-1 and TRBJ2-3, with 9 nucleotides matching TRBD1. Germline CDR1 is DFQATT and CDR2 is SNEGSKA (reference sequence). Germline trimming cut 7 bases from V and 1 base from J; bases unmatched to any gene: 0. The CDR3 loop spans 12 amino acids. The CDR3 region has the DNA TGCAGTGGGACAGGGGGCACAGATACGCAGTATTTT. This translates into CSGTGGTDTQYF.

This clonotype has only one observation. This may stem from a read error, because a much larger clone lies one nucleotide away. The chain carries TRBV2 and TRBJ2-2, with D possibly matching TRBD2 (6 bases). CDR1 is SNHLY, CDR2 FYNNEI, per germline. The CDR3 totals 11 residues. The CDR3 nucleotides read TGTGCCAGCAGGGGGGTCGGGGGGCTGTTTTTT. This gives the protein CASRGVGGLFF. Full variable domain (remainder filled in from reference TRBV2 and TRBJ2-2): EPEVTQTPSHQVTQMGQEVILRCVPISNHLYFYWYRQILGQKVEFLVSFYNNEISEKSEIFDDQFSVERPDGSNFTLKIRSTKLEDSAMYFCASRGVGGLFFGEGSRLTVL.

Turning to this clonotype: The CDR3 does not close with the conserved phenylalanine or tryptophan, likely indicating a read error. This sequence joins TRBV6-6 and TRBJ1-3, with a possible D match to TRBD1 (6 bases). Trimming removed 6 bases from V and 4 bases from J, with 19 bases in between. CDR1 is MNHNY and CDR2 is SVGAGI in the germline V gene (reference sequence). The CDR3 contains 16 residues. CDR3 nucleotide sequence: TGTGCCAGCAGCCTCCTAACAGGGCGCCAGGGAAACACCATATATCTT. Its protein product is CASSLLTGRQGNTIYL.

The chain recombines TRBV20-1 with TRBJ1-2; a weak D match, TRBD1 (5 bases). The germline gives CDR1 DFQATT, CDR2 SNEGSKA (reference sequence). This CDR3 is 13 amino acids long. V lost 3 bases, J lost 4 bases, and 12 bases lay in between. CDR3: CSASGGESYGYTF. The CDR3 DNA is TGCAGTGCTAGTGGGGGTGAAAGCTATGGCTACACCTTC.

This rearrangement joins TRBV5-1 to TRBJ1-1, with 8 bases aligning to TRBD1. The length of the CDR3 is 14 residues. The V segment lost 4 bases and the J segment 1 base; nucleotides outside the gene matches: 3. Germline lookup yields CDR1 SGHRS and CDR2 YFSETQ. The CDR3 here is CASSMTGENTEAFF. The CDR3 coding sequence is TGCGCCAGCAGCATGACAGGGGAGAACACTGAAGCTTTCTTT.

The V call is TRBV7-6, the J call TRBJ2-7, with 7 nucleotides matching TRBD2. This CDR3 contains 13 residues. V lost 5 bases and J lost 2; bases outside the gene matches: 3. CDR1 and CDR2 (germline): SGHVS, FNYEAQ. As DNA, the CDR3 is TGTGCCAGCAGCCGGGAGGCCGCCTACGAGCAGTACTTC. Translation: CASSREAAYEQYF.

Points on this clonotype: A much more abundant neighbour one base away suggests this may be a read error. The conserved phenylalanine or tryptophan normally closing the CDR3 is absent here, so this likely arose from a read error. This chain links TRBV6-6 with TRBJ2-3; either TRBD1 or TRBD2 may fit D (5 bases each). The V gene lost 2 bases and the J gene lost 2 bases, with 11 bases spanning the gap. Germline CDR1 MNHNY, CDR2 SVGAGI (reference sequence). This CDR3 has 15 amino acids. CDR3 sequence (DNA): TGTGCCAGCAGTTACGCCGGGACCTACACAGATACGCAGTATTTG. This encodes CASSYAGTYTDTQYL.

There are many counts of this clonotype. V is TRBV6-5 and J is TRBJ1-2; the D is unclear. V shed 6 bases and J shed 5 bases, with 19 bases lying between them. Germline CDR1 MNHEY, CDR2 SVGAGI. The CDR3 has 15 residues. CDR3 amino acids: CASSLTPTDTYGYTF. In nucleotides, the CDR3 is TGTGCCAGCAGCCTGACCCCCACAGACACTTATGGCTACACCTTC.